The 17 T cell receptor beta chains below all came from one sample that was sequenced in a study of T cell responses to AZD1222 COVID-19 vaccine. The protocol was immunoSEQ multiplex PCR, while the TCRdb copy is restricted to in-frame clones and leaves out a portion. The sample includes some 170,000 clones, more than 90% seen only once; the top ten take 2.6%. Sequences were derived from peripheral blood, sampled on day 0 of AZD1222 vaccination. These receptors came from an adult in good health.

The chain links TRBV7-9 to TRBJ1-2; D may be TRBD1 (5 bases). The germline gives CDR1 SEHNR, CDR2 FQNEAQ (reference sequence). This CDR3 spans 14 amino acids. With 1 base removed from V and 3 bases from J, the gap between germline ends came to 9 bases. The CDR3 DNA is TGTGCCAGCAGCTTAGGGGGCGCAGACTATGGCTACACCTTC. Its translation: CASSLGGADYGYTF.

The V call is TRBV12-3 or TRBV12-4, the J call TRBJ2-3; the D is unclear. V lost 3 bases to trimming and J lost 2 bases, with 6 bases between them. This CDR3 contains 13 residues. Here the CDR3 DNA reads TGTGCCAGCAGTTTCGGGTACACAGATACGCAGTATTTT. As protein: CASSFGYTDTQYF.

J is TRBJ2-7 and V is TRBV29-1; TRBD2 aligns across 10 bases. J lost 5 bases, V lost 2 bases, and 9 bases had no gene match. In germline, CDR1 is SQVTM, CDR2 ANQGSEA. The CDR3 covers 15 residues. The CDR3 sequence is CSVEPRAGGIHEQYF. The CDR3 region has the DNA TGCAGCGTTGAACCCCGAGCGGGAGGGATCCACGAGCAGTACTTC.

The genes are TRBV10-2 and TRBJ2-3; D is undetermined. Per germline, CDR1 WSHSY and CDR2 SAAADI. V lost 6 bases and J lost 2, with 12 bases in between. This CDR3 has 14 residues. CDR3: CASSKVSDTDTQYF. Here the CDR3 DNA reads TGCGCCAGCAGCAAGGTTTCGGACACAGATACGCAGTATTTT.

V gene TRBV5-4 combines with J gene TRBJ2-1, with TRBD2 identical over 8 bases. Trimming removed 3 bases from V and 6 bases from J; junction bases left unmatched: 8. The germline V gene has CDR1 SGHNT and CDR2 YYREEE (reference sequence). The CDR3 spans 15 residues. CDR3 loop: CASSSKREPGNEQFF. Written as DNA, the CDR3 is TGTGCCAGCAGCTCTAAGCGGGAGCCGGGCAATGAGCAGTTCTTC. The full variable domain, its missing parts supplied by reference TRBV5-4 and TRBJ2-1, is ETGVTQSPTHLIKTRGQQVTLRCSSQSGHNTVSWYQQALGQGPQFIFQYYREEENGRGNFPPRFSGLQFPNYSSELNVNALELDDSALYLCASSSKREPGNEQFFGPGTRLTVL.

J is TRBJ1-6 and V is TRBV19; no firm D call. Looked up from germline, CDR1 is LNHDA and CDR2 is SQIVND (reference sequence). V gave up 2 bases and J gave up 14 bases, with 16 bases separating them. The CDR3 consists of 14 residues. The CDR3: CASSISGSLAALHF. The CDR3 coding sequence is TGTGCCAGTAGTATAAGCGGGAGCCTGGCTGCCCTCCACTTT.

This chain links TRBV15 with TRBJ2-7, with unresolved D. Germline V gives CDR1 LNHNV, CDR2 YYDKDF (reference sequence). The CDR3 is 13 residues long. The ends were cut back, 0 bases at V and 1 base at J, with 4 bases in the middle. CDR3 bases: TGTGCCACCAGCAGAGATACGTCCTACGAGCAGTACTTC. Its translation: CATSRDTSYEQYF.

CDR3 in amino acids: CASSLGGTGELFF. CDR3 DNA sequence: TGTGCCAGCAGCTTGGGCGGCACCGGGGAGCTGTTTTTT. The genes are TRBV5-4 and TRBJ2-2; unclear D gene. This CDR3 has 13 residues. Trimming cost V 0 bases and J 4 bases, with 4 bases left between them. Germline assignment: CDR1 SGHNT and CDR2 YYREEE (reference sequence).

The CDR3: CASSRDRDVSGNTIYF. The CDR3 coding sequence is TGTGCCAGCAGCCGGGACAGGGATGTGAGTGGAAACACCATATATTTT. The V gene is TRBV19, the J gene TRBJ1-3; 9 bases fit TRBD1. Germline CDR1 and CDR2: LNHDA and SQIVND (reference sequence). The CDR3 has 16 residues. J was trimmed by 3 bases and V by 9 bases; bases with no gene match: 12.

This clone was recorded once. V gene TRBV14 combines with J gene TRBJ2-7, with D perhaps matching TRBD1 or TRBD2 (6 bases each). Trimming cost V 2 bases and J 2 bases, with 13 bases left between them. The CDR3 has 15 residues. Germline-derived CDR1 and CDR2 are SGHDN and FVKESK. The CDR3 region has the DNA TGTGCCAGCAGCCAAATTGGGGGGCCCGCCTACGAGCAGTACTTC. It yields the protein CASSQIGGPAYEQYF.

The rearrangement joins TRBV29-1 to TRBJ2-7; D not certain. The CDR3 extends over 11 amino acids. Trimming took 3 bases from V and 7 from J, leaving 10 bases between them. CDR1 is SQVTM and CDR2 is ANQGSEA in the germline V gene. The CDR3 reads CSVDLAREQYF. CDR3 bases: TGCAGCGTTGATTTAGCTCGTGAGCAGTACTTC.

In the case of this clone: Other nucleotide sequences from this sample produce the same CDR3. The chain links TRBV5-1 to TRBJ2-3; D not resolved. V gave up 0 bases and J gave up 1 base, with 3 bases separating them. CDR1 and CDR2 (germline): SGHRS, YFSETQ. The CDR3 consists of 13 residues. In DNA form, the CDR3 reads TGCGCCAGCAGCTTGGGGGGCACAGATACGCAGTATTTT. Translated, it gives CASSLGGTDTQYF.

The chain carries TRBV7-9 and TRBJ1-2; the match to TRBD1 covers 9 bases. Germline values: CDR1 SEHNR, CDR2 FQNEAQ (reference sequence). V lost 6 bases to trimming and J lost 4 bases; unmatched junction nucleotides: 18. The CDR3 sequence is 18 residues long. The CDR3 here is CASRQPPGTGFDLYGYTF. CDR3 DNA sequence: TGTGCCAGCAGACAGCCGCCCGGGACAGGGTTTGACCTCTATGGCTACACCTTC.

The V call is TRBV19, the J call TRBJ2-1, with 10 bases identical to TRBD2. This CDR3 is 17 amino acids long. The V and J ends lost 5 bases and 7 bases, in that order; junction bases with no gene match: 14. Looked up from germline, CDR1 is LNHDA and CDR2 is SQIVND (reference sequence). The CDR3 nucleotides read TGTGCCAGTAGTGGGCGAGAAGCGGGAGGGGGTAAAAATGAGCAGTTCTTC. Translation: CASSGREAGGGKNEQFF.

The V and J genes are TRBV5-1 and TRBJ1-2; no definite D call. Germline CDR1 reads SGHRS; CDR2 reads YFSETQ. V lost 4 bases to trimming and J lost 7 bases, with 11 bases between them. This CDR3 region has 12 residues. CDR3 region: CASSLRERGYTF. DNA for the CDR3: TGCGCCAGCAGCCTACGGGAACGTGGCTACACCTTC.

The rearrangement joins TRBV7-6 to TRBJ2-3, with D unresolved. Trimming took 3 bases from V and 0 from J, leaving 7 bases between them. The CDR3 length is 14 residues. Looked up from germline, CDR1 is SGHVS and CDR2 is FNYEAQ. The DNA of the CDR3 is TGTGCCAGCAGCTTGGGCCCGAGCACAGATACGCAGTATTTT. This sequence encodes CASSLGPSTDTQYF.

This clone was seen a single time. The chain uses TRBV2 and TRBJ2-7, with 10 bases matching TRBD1. Losses at the gene ends were 6 bases for V and 5 bases for J; bases not matched to a gene: 7. Germline values: CDR1 SNHLY, CDR2 FYNNEI. This CDR3 region has 14 residues. CDR3 sequence reads: CASRNRQGANEQYF. CDR3 coding DNA: TGTGCCAGCAGAAACCGACAGGGGGCCAACGAGCAGTACTTC.